The present T cell receptor beta chain was sequenced within a study of T cells after yellow fever vaccination. The germline V gene has CDR1 SGHTA and CDR2 FQGNSA. CDR3 length: 15 amino acids. V was shortened by 1 base and J by 4 bases, with 13 bases between the two germline ends. TCRdb re-analysed the 5' RACE reads in MiXCR, keeping a single row per CDR3 protein. The sample has more than 95,000 distinct CDR3 sequences, about 7.2% seen once. This clonotype was observed at least ten times. The rearrangement joins TRBV7-2 to TRBJ1-1; a weak D match, TRBD1 (5 bases). Sequencing used CD4+ T cells sorted from PBMCs, obtained approximately 47 days after the first yellow fever vaccination. This clonotype originated in a man aged 18 to 30 who received the YFV17D yellow fever vaccine. In nucleotides, the CDR3 is TGTGCCAGCAGCTTAGGAAAAGGGGCGGTCACTGAAGCTTTCTTT. Translation: CASSLGKGAVTEAFF.